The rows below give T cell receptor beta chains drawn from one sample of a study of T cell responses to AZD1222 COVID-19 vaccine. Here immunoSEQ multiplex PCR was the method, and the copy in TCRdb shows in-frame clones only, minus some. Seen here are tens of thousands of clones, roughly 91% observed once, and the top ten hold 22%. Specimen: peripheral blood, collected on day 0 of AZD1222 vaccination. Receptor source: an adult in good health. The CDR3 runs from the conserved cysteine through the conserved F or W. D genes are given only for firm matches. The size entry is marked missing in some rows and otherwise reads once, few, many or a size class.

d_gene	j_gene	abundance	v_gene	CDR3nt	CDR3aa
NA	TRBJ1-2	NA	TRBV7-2	TGTGCCAGCAGCTCCAGCTACGGGGGTAAAGGTGGCTACACCTTC	CASSSSYGGKGGYTF
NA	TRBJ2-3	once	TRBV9	TGTGCCAGCAGCGTAGAGGGGACTAGCACAGATACGCAGTATTTT	CASSVEGTSTDTQYF
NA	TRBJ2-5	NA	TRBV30	TGTGCCTCCCAGGTGGGGGTTCGAGAGACCCAGTACTTC	CASQVGVRETQYF
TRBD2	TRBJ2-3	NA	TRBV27	TGTGCCAGCAGTTGGCGGGGGGGCGGAGCAGATACGCAGTATTTT	CASSWRGGGADTQYF
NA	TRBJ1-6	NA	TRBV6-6	TGTGCCAGCAGCCCGGGGACAACTAATTCACCCCTCCACTTT	CASSPGTTNSPLHF
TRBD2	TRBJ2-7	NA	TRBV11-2	TGTGCCAGCAGCTCGGGGGGGTCCTACGAGCAGTACTTC	CASSSGGSYEQYF
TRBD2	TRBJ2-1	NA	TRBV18	TGTGCCAGCTCACCACCGAGTAGCGGGGGGTTCAGTGAGCAGTTCTTC	CASSPPSSGGFSEQFF
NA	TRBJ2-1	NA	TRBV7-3	TGTGCCAGCAGCTTAGTGGCAGGGGCCCACAATGAGCAGTTCTTC	CASSLVAGAHNEQFF
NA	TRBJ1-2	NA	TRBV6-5	TGTGCCAGCGCAGCAGCACTTAACTATGGCTACACCTTC	CASAAALNYGYTF
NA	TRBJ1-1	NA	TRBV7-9	TGTGCCAGCAGCCATCCGGCCGGGGCTGCTTTCTTT	CASSHPAGAAFF
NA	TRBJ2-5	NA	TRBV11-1	TGTGCCAGCAGCTTAGGGATGAAGGAGACCCAGTACTTC	CASSLGMKETQYF
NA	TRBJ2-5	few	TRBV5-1	TGCGCCAGCAGTTCGGACGGCAACCAAGAGACCCAGTACTTC	CASSSDGNQETQYF
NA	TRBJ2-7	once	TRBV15	TGTGCCACCAGCAGAGGGGCCGAAGCCTACGAGCAGTACTTC	CATSRGAEAYEQYF
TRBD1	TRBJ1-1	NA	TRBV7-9	TGTGCCAGCAGGTTGGGACAGGGGAACACTGAAGCTTTCTTT	CASRLGQGNTEAFF
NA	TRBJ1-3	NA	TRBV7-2	TGTGCCAGCAGCGCCCGGGACACCAGAAGCTCTGGAAACACCATATATTTT	CASSARDTRSSGNTIYF
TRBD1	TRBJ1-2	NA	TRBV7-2	TGTGCCAGCAGTCAACCGGGACAGCCACTATGGGGCTACACCTTC	CASSQPGQPLWGYTF
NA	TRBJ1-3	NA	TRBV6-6	TGTGCCAGCGGTGGCGCTGGAAACACCATATATTTT	CASGGAGNTIYF
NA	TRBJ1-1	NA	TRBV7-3	TGTGCCAGCAGTTACTACAGGAGGTATGAAGCTTTCTTT	CASSYYRRYEAFF
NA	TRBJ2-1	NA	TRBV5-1	TGCGCCAGCAGCCCCTTGAAGGCCACATTCTCCTACAATGAGCAGTTCTTC	CASSPLKATFSYNEQFF
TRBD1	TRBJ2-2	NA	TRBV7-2	TGTGCCAGCAGCTACACCGGGACAGGGGGGTCCGGGGAGCTGTTTTTT	CASSYTGTGGSGELFF
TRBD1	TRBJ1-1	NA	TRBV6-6	TGTGCCAGCAGGGACAGGGTGAACACTGAAGCTTTCTTT	CASRDRVNTEAFF
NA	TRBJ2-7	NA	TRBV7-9	TGTGCCAGCAGCACCTCCGGCGAGCAGTACTTC	CASSTSGEQYF
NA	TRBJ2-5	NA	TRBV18	TGTGCCAGCTCACCGTACCGGGACAACCGAGGAGGGGAGACCCAGTACTTC	CASSPYRDNRGGETQYF
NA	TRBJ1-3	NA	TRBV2	TGTGCCAGCAGGGAAAGGACAGACTCTGGAAACACCATATATTTT	CASRERTDSGNTIYF
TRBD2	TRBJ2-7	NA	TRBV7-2	TGTGCCAGCAGCGCCTCGCTAGCGGGGTCCTACGAGCAGTACTTC	CASSASLAGSYEQYF
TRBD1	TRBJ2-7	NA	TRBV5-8	TGTGCCAGCAGTAAGGGACAGGCAGCCTACGAGCAGTACTTC	CASSKGQAAYEQYF
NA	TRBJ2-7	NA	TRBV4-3	TGCGCCAGCAGCCAAGATCTCGGGACACAGTCCTACGAGCAGTACTTC	CASSQDLGTQSYEQYF
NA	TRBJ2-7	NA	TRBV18	TGTGCCAGCTCACCGGCCCCTTCCTACGAGCAGTACTTC	CASSPAPSYEQYF